This TCR beta chain was obtained from a study of regulatory T cells in long-lasting Graves disease. Study-wide results and caveats: Authors noted too few samples as a limitation.

Building the TCR beta libraries relied on iRepertoire HTBI primers, and CDR3 regions underwent Arm-PCR. TCRdb re-analysed the multiplex PCR reads in MiXCR, keeping a single row per CDR3 protein. This table holds about 320,000 distinct CDR3 sequences, 15% to 20% found once. Described time point: newly diagnosed GD, antithyroid drugs for less than 3 months. From RNA extracted from PBMCs, the TCR library was made. The CDR3 length is 16 residues. The V and J ends lost 6 bases and 5 bases respectively, with 20 bases between them. Germline V gives CDR1 MNHNS, CDR2 SASEGT. This clonotype was seen only a few times. What it recognizes is unknown.

This chain joins TRBV6-1 and TRBJ1-5; the D gene is possibly TRBD1 (5 bases). Sequenced here: peripheral blood mononuclear cells (PBMCs), sampled at new diagnosis, from a patient treated with antithyroid drugs. This sequence was found in a female donor with Graves disease. The CDR3 coding sequence is TGTGCCAGCAGCCCCGGGTCAGGGTGGGAGGATCAGCCCCAGCATTTT. Its translation: CASSPGSGWEDQPQHF.